The entry below describes one T cell receptor beta chain. Its antigen specificity is not known. Base qualities were left out, and no much larger clone turns up one base away. The sample belongs to a study of shared T cell receptors in the human thymus (dated by TCRdb to about 2021). Regarding the study in general: The study examined how self-reactive, shared T-cell receptor alpha chains are generated in the human thymus.

V is cut by 7 bases and J by 3 bases, and the space between the germline ends is 15 bases. According to the germline V gene, CDR1 reads MDHEN and CDR2 reads SYDVKM. The CDR3 numbers 14 residues from cysteine through phenylalanine. The retained sequence is limited to the CDR3, 42 bases, with the frame set at the first base. Receptors were amplified or captured by the immunoSEQ multiplex PCR assay. The table was pulled from immuneACCESS by TCRdb, which kept in-frame rearrangements only. Such tables lose some clones; where checked, under half of the loss comes from unresolved V genes, and the rest has no known cause. Recorded for this sample are 500,000 to 850,000 clones; around 87% of them occurred a single time. The ten largest clones take up under 0.01% of the sample. A further study also used this sample, focusing on human thymus T cells. That second report states: Donors were immunologically healthy infants undergoing open corrective cardiac surgery for congenital heart defects in Finland. Thymus tissue was obtained as surgical resects removed during corrective cardiac surgery. Biased V and J gene segment usage appeared to be present in both thymic and peripheral blood repertoires. According to the related research, thymic TCR repertoires were highly overlapping among unrelated individuals. TCR alpha and beta repertoires from roughly 8 infant thymus samples and a few related peripheral blood samples were characterized in the study. The infant donors were roughly 7 to 244 days old, and the cohort included over five males and two females. Thymocytes were mechanically released from the tissue and were stored as pellets of about 8.5-31 million cells at -70 degrees C. Genomic DNA was extracted from frozen cell pellets with a QIAsymphony instrument. The immunoSEQ multiplex PCR assay was used to amplify the TCRB and TCRAD loci from a standardized amount of quality-controlled genomic DNA. The V(D)J region was spanned by amplicons of a length sufficient to cover the CDR3 and to identify V and J genes. The amplicons were sequenced on an Illumina platform via the commercial immunoSEQ service. Primer bias and sequencing errors were corrected as previously described, and TCRAD and TCRB definitions were based on the IMGT database. The repertoires were analysed using immunoSEQ Analyzer 3.0 and VDJTools for basic statistics, V/J segment usage, diversity estimates, rarefaction and pairwise overlap. Diversity was estimated using the Chao1, ChaoE, Efron-Thisted, Shannon and inverse Simpson indices, and was also estimated on datasets down-sampled to the size of the smallest sample. Repertoire overlap was assessed by strict matching of CDR3 nucleotide sequence, V gene and J gene, and clustering was done by Jaccard-based multidimensional scaling. On average, thymus samples yielded hundreds of thousands of unique TCRB clonotypes, whereas blood samples yielded about 84,000.

This clonotype was sampled from a boy under three years old with a congenital heart defect. Donor details come from another sample of the same person, matched by shared clones. The chain was built from TRBV28 and TRBJ1-2; TRBD1 is a possible D gene, resting on 5 matching bases. Material: thymocytes. The nucleotide sequence is given as TGTGCCAGCACGGTCCAAGGGGATTACTATGGCTACACCTTC. Its product reads: CASTVQGDYYGYTF.